Given below is one T cell receptor beta chain in context. This clonotype occurred a few times. The clone's antigen remains unknown. Nothing much larger sits one base from this clone, and base qualities are not available. The germline ends are 10 bases apart after V is trimmed by 3 bases and J by 5 bases. Its CDR3 holds 13 amino acids, cysteine through phenylalanine. Solely the CDR3 DNA is kept, with 39 bases framed from the first base. As encoded in the germline V gene, CDR1 is SGHRS while CDR2 is YFSETQ. In the ophthalmopathy patients, disease was moderately to severely active, with a Clinical Activity Score of 3 or more, a NOSPECS grade of 4 or more, and a duration of less than 3 months. Patients with uncontrolled infections, other autoimmune diseases, pregnancy or lactation were excluded. Diagnoses were based on clinical symptoms, serum thyroxine and TRAb, thyroid ultrasound and orbital computed tomography. PBMCs were separated from under 11 ml of fresh peripheral blood using Ficoll-Paque density gradient centrifugation. Total RNA was extracted with Trizol reagent, and quality was checked on an Agilent 2100 Bioanalyzer.

TCR beta CDR3 regions were amplified from RNA transcripts. The first round of RT-PCR for the TCR CDR3 was performed with the HTBI primer set and the Qiagen OneStep RT-PCR kit. Libraries were constructed in a second round of multiplex PCR, after which size selection and purification were performed. Paired-end sequencing of the libraries was performed with 100 bp reads on an Illumina HiSeq2000. The paper's data handling went like this. Raw data were processed with SOAPnuke, discarding reads with adapters, uncalled bases, mean Phred below 15, or no exact constant-primer or identifier match. High-quality paired reads were merged with COPE v1.2.5, and unique nucleotide sequences were defined as clonotypes. MiTCR v1.1 was used to align the clonotypes against IMGT TRBV, TRBD and TRBJ reference segments. Analysis was restricted to V-J combinations with a frequency above 0.0001, which covered roughly 99% of repertoires. The TCS score was defined as the ratio of F50 (clonal expansion) to E x V (chaos), calculated using BLOSUM62-based TCRdist between CDR3 peptides within each V-J. Welch's t-statistics and random forest reduced around 520 V-J features to roughly 13, which were used in a naive Bayes classifier (R e1071). Through fastp at Q25 and MiXCR, TCRdb rebuilt clones from the public reads, retaining in-frame beta chains. Identical CDR3 protein sequences are pooled into one entry, listed with their most common genes and DNA. These V and J calls rely on TCRdb rather than the paper's analysis. The sample table lists roughly 500,000 distinct CDR3 sequences, 20% to 25% of them with a count of one. The ten largest clones capture around 50% of the sample.

The data were obtained in a study of T cells in Graves' hyperthyroidism and ophthalmopathy (dated by TCRdb to about 2019). Some background on the complete study: Peripheral blood samples were taken at initial diagnosis, before any treatment was given. TCR V-J signatures able to tell the groups apart were searched for in a discovery cohort of around 95 patients, of whom over 40 had Graves' ophthalmopathy and around 56 had stable Graves' hyperthyroidism. Whether ophthalmopathy could be predicted prospectively was tested in an independent validation cohort made up of about 20 hyperthyroidism patients plus 17 patients who later progressed to ophthalmopathy. The roughly 100 discovery patients were randomly split 7:3 into training and test sets. In more than 5 Graves' hyperthyroidism patients, the study also compared T-cell repertoires from thyroid tissue with T-cell repertoires from blood. After sampling, hyperthyroidism patients received methimazole starting at 30 mg daily, and ophthalmopathy patients received high-dose intravenous methylprednisolone. The paper reports TCR Vbeta CDR3 sequencing of 135 peripheral blood samples: 43 ophthalmopathy, around 80 hyperthyroidism and around 17 progressor patients. On the study overall, not on this receptor specifically: In validation, the model predicted progression to ophthalmopathy with approximately 71% sensitivity and approximately 78% specificity, a median of around 6.6 months before onset. Ophthalmopathy was separated from stable hyperthyroidism by a 13 V-J signature model, with approximately 90% sensitivity and about 84% specificity obtained in cross-validation and 80%/75% obtained in testing. Most expanded thyroid clonotypes (frequency above 0.001) were also found in blood, which suggests that blood repertoires may mirror thyroid immune responses. Sample size was not statistically predetermined, and blinding of investigators to group allocation was not performed.

The sequence derives from an older woman with Graves' ophthalmopathy. The rearranged segments are TRBV5-1 and TRBJ2-3; TRBD2 might be the D gene, on 5 matching bases. The sequencing input was blood. The CDR3 region reads CASSSPREDTQYF. The sequenced DNA: TGCGCCAGCAGCTCCCCCCGGGAAGATACGCAGTATTTT.